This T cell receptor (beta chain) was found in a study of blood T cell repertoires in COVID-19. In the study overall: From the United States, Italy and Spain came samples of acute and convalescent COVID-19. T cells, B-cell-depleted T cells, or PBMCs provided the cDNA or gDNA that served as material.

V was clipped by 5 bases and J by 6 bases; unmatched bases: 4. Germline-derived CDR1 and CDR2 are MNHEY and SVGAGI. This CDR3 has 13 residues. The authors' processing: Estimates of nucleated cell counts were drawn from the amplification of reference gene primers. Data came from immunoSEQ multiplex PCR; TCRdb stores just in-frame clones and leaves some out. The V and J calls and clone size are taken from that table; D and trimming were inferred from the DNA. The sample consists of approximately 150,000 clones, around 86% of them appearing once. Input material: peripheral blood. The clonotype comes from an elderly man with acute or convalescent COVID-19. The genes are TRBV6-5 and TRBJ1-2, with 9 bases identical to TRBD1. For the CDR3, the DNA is TGTGCCAGCAGTCCGGGACAGGGTAATGGCTACACCTTC. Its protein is CASSPGQGNGYTF.